Sequencing of this T cell receptor beta chain was carried out in a study of T cell repertoires and Cas9 in healthy adults (dated by TCRdb to the late 2010s). Some background on the complete study: SpCas9-reactive T cells were characterized for multi-effector potency, cytotoxicity and lineage determination within the CD4 and CD8 compartments. Preexisting T cell immunity against the Streptococcus pyogenes Cas9 nuclease (SpCas9) used in CRISPR gene editing was examined in the study.

All of the donors in the study were healthy humans. Only one count was recorded for this clone. The clone's antigen remains unknown. Per-base quality was not reported, and no clone a single base away is much larger than it. Libraries were built with the immunoSEQ multiplex PCR assay. TCRdb retrieved this table from immuneACCESS and kept in-frame rearrangements only. Not all clones are present; in checked studies, unresolved V genes account for under half, and no reason is known for the remainder. The sample table lists tens of thousands of clones, 85% to 95% of them with a count of one. About 0.87% of the sample is taken by the ten largest. The full study reports these points: SpCas9-reactive regulatory T cells were reported to mitigate proliferation and function of SpCas9-reactive effector T cells in vitro.

Looking up the germline V gene yields CDR1 SGHTA and CDR2 FQGNSA. From V the trimming removes 0 bases and from J it removes 6 bases, while the gene matches leave 13 bases of the junction unaccounted for. From cysteine to phenylalanine, the CDR3 is 17 amino acids long. Only the CDR3 part of the read is kept: 51 bases, read in frame from the first base. The specimen sequenced was CD4+ effector T cells (CD127+, CD25-, CD137-, CD154-) from PBMCs; culture status not recorded. The chain couples TRBV7-2 to TRBJ2-7; 8 central nucleotides agree with TRBD2. The TCR originated in a human donor in good health. The DNA is as follows: TGTGCCAGCAGCTTAGCGCACGTTCCGGGACTAGTGTTCGAGCAGTACTTC. It translates as CASSLAHVPGLVFEQYF.